One and the same sample provided the 6 T cell receptor beta chains below, sequenced in a study of T cell clonality in common variable immunodeficiency. The repertoire was sequenced with immunoSEQ multiplex PCR; TCRdb's copy has only in-frame clones and lacks some. Singletons are absent from the sample, which has approximately 30,000 clones. Points from the study as a whole: Fewer deletions and N-nucleotide insertions were reportedly seen in common variable immunodeficiency TCR beta sequences.

Their recognized antigens are unknown. The sequenced material came from peripheral blood mononuclear cells. The receptor set was obtained from a human donor with common variable immunodeficiency.

In its sample, this clone was seen many times. Coverage ceases 3 residues before the CDR3 finishes, and the germline J gene fills in the end. V gene TRBV18 combines with J gene TRBJ2-7; possible D gene TRBD1, 5 bases. Germline CDR1 KGHSH, CDR2 LQKENI. The CDR3 is 14 residues long. V dropped 8 bases and J dropped 3 bases, with 17 bases sitting between them. CDR3 protein: CASRQGAGGYEQYF. The sequenced part of the CDR3 DNA is TGTGCCAGCCGCCAAGGGGCAGGCGGCTACGAG.

As for this clone: The CDR3 goes on 3 residues after the read ends, and that part is filled in from the germline J gene. The genes are TRBV19 and TRBJ2-5; no clear D. Trimming stripped 2 bases from V and 6 bases from J, with 13 bases between. Germline lookup yields CDR1 LNHDA and CDR2 SQIVND (reference sequence). The CDR3 has 14 residues. The CDR3 protein is CASSITLSNKTQYF. The DNA read from the CDR3 is TGTGCCAGTAGTATAACGTTGAGCAATAAGACC.

This clone has just a few counts. The DNA ends 3 residues before the CDR3 does, and the rest of the CDR3 is filled in from the germline J gene. The V and J genes are TRBV2 and TRBJ1-2, with D uncertain. Germline V gene data show CDR1 as SNHLY and CDR2 as FYNNEI. The length of the CDR3 is 11 residues. CDR3 amino acids: CASSARGGYTF. The sequenced CDR3 bases are TGTGCCAGCAGTGCCAGAGGCGGC.

This clone has a handful of counts. The read finishes 3 residues shy of the CDR3 end, and the germline J gene is used to complete it. This rearrangement joins TRBV30 to TRBJ1-1; 7 positions match TRBD1. With V trimmed by 0 bases and J by 5 bases, 3 bases remained unmatched. The CDR3 covers 13 residues. The germline CDR1 and CDR2 sequences are GTSNPN and SVGIG (reference sequence). Incomplete CDR3 DNA: TGTGCCTGGAGTGTGACAGGGAGTACTGAA. This codes for CAWSVTGSTE. The full CDR3 is CAWSVTGSTEAFF.

This clone has a handful of counts. Read coverage stops 3 residues before the CDR3 terminus; the germline J gene supplies the remainder. The chain combines TRBV5-1 with TRBJ2-3; 9 nucleotides match TRBD1. The CDR3 extends over 15 amino acids. The V segment lost 2 bases and the J segment 6 bases; nucleotides outside the gene matches: 7. Germline V gene data show CDR1 as SGHRS and CDR2 as YFSETQ. Incomplete CDR3 DNA: TGCGCCAGCAGCTTCTCCGGGACAGGGTGGGATACG. It translates to CASSFSGTGWDT. The CDR3 reads in full as CASSFSGTGWDTQYF.

This clone was observed a handful of times. The CDR3 end falls 3 residues outside the read, so it is completed with the germline J gene. The V gene is TRBV2, the J gene TRBJ1-5, with TRBD1 matching over 10 bases. Germline loops: CDR1 SNHLY, CDR2 FYNNEI. The CDR3 runs to 15 residues. J gave up 1 base and V 6 bases, and 3 bases lay outside the gene matches. The CDR3 here is CASRRDRGSNQPQHF. Partial CDR3 DNA: TGTGCCAGCAGGAGGGACAGGGGAAGCAATCAGCCC.